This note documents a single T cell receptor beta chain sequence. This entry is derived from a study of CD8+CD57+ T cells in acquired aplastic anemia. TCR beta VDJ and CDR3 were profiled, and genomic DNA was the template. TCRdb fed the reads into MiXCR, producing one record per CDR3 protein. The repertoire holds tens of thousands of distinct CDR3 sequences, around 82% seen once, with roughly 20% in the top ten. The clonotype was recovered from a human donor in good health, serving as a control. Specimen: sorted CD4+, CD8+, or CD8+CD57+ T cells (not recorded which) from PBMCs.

Here the CDR3 reads CSANPGVYGYTF. The DNA for the CDR3 is TGCAGTGCTAACCCAGGGGTTTATGGCTACACCTTC. This chain joins TRBV20-1 and TRBJ1-2; D is possibly TRBD1 (6 bases). CDR1 and CDR2 (germline): DFQATT, SNEGSKA (reference sequence). The CDR3 length is 12 residues. The V and J ends lost 4 bases and 5 bases respectively, with 11 bases between them.